The source of this T cell receptor beta chain is a study of molecular identifiers for immune sequencing clone quantification. This clonotype has only a few counts. The CDR3 loop spans 15 amino acids. Trimming pared 4 bases from V and 0 bases from J, leaving 15 bases between. The germline V gene encodes CDR1 DFQATT and CDR2 SNEGSKA (reference sequence). TCRdb passed the PCR reads through MiXCR, listing each CDR3 protein once. Among over 300,000 distinct CDR3 sequences listed, 24% were seen once. The sequence derives from a human donor in good health. Some libraries in this study had Jurkat cell RNA spiked in. Sequencing was done on a sample of naive CD8+ T cells from blood, with Jurkat cell RNA spiked in. The subset denotes: FACS-sorted CD8+CD4-CCR7+CD45RA+ naive T cells. The chain is built from TRBV20-1 and TRBJ2-5; D is possibly TRBD1 or TRBD2 (6 bases each). CDR3 protein: CSATPGGVDQETQYF. The CDR3 DNA reads as TGCAGTGCTACCCCCGGGGGCGTCGACCAAGAGACCCAGTACTTC.